This T cell receptor (beta chain) was obtained from a study of CD8 T cells in Susac syndrome. General study points: The relatively small number of individuals in the TCR sequencing and HLA analysis was acknowledged by the study.

Reverse transcription of 0.5 to 1 ug RNA was performed with random hexamers. One entry per CDR3 protein, called by TCRdb with MiXCR from the immunoSEQ multiplex PCR reads. Among roughly 190,000 distinct CDR3 sequences listed, just under 95% were seen once. To note about this clonotype: What it binds is not known.

The CDR3 totals 15 residues. Germline V gene lookup returns CDR1 MNHEY and CDR2 SVGEGT. V was clipped by 6 bases and J by 2 bases; unmatched bases: 6. The genes are TRBV6-2 or TRBV6-3 and TRBJ1-5, with 8 nucleotides matching TRBD1. The receptor was derived from a human donor in good health. Sequences were obtained from CD4+ T cells from PBMCs. Here the CDR3 reads CASSETGEGNQPQHF. The CDR3 DNA reads TGTGCCAGCAGCGAGACAGGGGAAGGCAATCAGCCCCAGCATTTT.